Below, 26 T cell receptor beta chains from the same sample are listed, as sequenced in a study of blood T cells in healthy people across ages. Alongside a J-beta primer mix, a sample-barcoded 5' primer served in a second PCR lasting about 7 to 11 cycles. TCRdb processed the 5' RACE reads anew with MiXCR; each CDR3 protein has one entry. The table shows around 850,000 distinct CDR3 sequences, with around 36% occurring only once. The specimen sequenced was blood. Receptors originate from a man younger than 30 in good health.

CDR3 sequence (DNA): TGCGCCAGCAGCCAAGGAATTGACAGGACTAACTATGGCTACACCTTC. Its protein product is CASSQGIDRTNYGYTF. The V call is TRBV4-3, the J call TRBJ1-2, with a possible D match to TRBD1 (6 bases). Germline V lookup: CDR1 LGHNA, CDR2 YSLEER. This CDR3 has 16 residues. Trimming cost V 1 base and J 0 bases, with 12 bases left between them.

The J gene is TRBJ2-7, the V gene TRBV10-3; 8 bases are a match to TRBD2. The CDR3 covers 15 residues. With 6 bases clipped from V and 1 base from J, the junction kept 8 bases outside the gene matches. Per germline, CDR1 ENHRY and CDR2 SYGVKD. CDR3 DNA: TGTGCCATCAGCGAGGGGCGGGGGGATTCCTACGAGCAGTACTTC. This translates into CAISEGRGDSYEQYF.

The chain recombines TRBV20-1 with TRBJ2-1, with D possibly matching TRBD2 (5 bases). The CDR3 runs to 12 residues. Trimming removed 6 bases from V and 6 bases from J, with 12 bases in between. Germline lookup yields CDR1 DFQATT and CDR2 SNEGSKA (reference sequence). CDR3 residues: CSAGPRGNEQFF. DNA of the CDR3: TGCAGTGCAGGCCCTCGGGGCAATGAGCAGTTCTTC.

In its sample, this clonotype was seen many times. The CDR3: CSVEDRADTQYF. The CDR3 nucleotides are TGCAGCGTTGAAGACAGAGCAGATACGCAGTATTTT. This rearrangement joins TRBV29-1 to TRBJ2-3; D call uncertain. V was shortened by 0 bases and J by 4 bases, with 5 bases between the two germline ends. The CDR3 covers 12 residues. Germline V CDR1 and CDR2: SQVTM, ANQGSEA.

This clonotype has a handful of counts. This chain uses TRBV29-1 with TRBJ1-1, with D uncertain. Germline V lookup: CDR1 SQVTM, CDR2 ANQGSEA. V was trimmed by 5 bases and J by 0 bases, leaving 10 bases between them. The CDR3 consists of 13 residues. This CDR3 reads CSVTTAMNTEAFF. As DNA, the CDR3 is TGCAGCGTTACGACGGCCATGAACACTGAAGCTTTCTTT.

This clonotype appeared a few times. The chain is built from TRBV4-2 and TRBJ1-4; TRBD1 agrees at 9 bases. The CDR3 extends over 16 amino acids. The junction had 3 bases not matched to a gene; V was cut back by 0 bases and J by 4 bases. CDR1 is LGHNA, CDR2 YNFKEQ, per germline. For the CDR3, the DNA is TGTGCCAGCAGCCAAGAATCGGGACAGGGTAATGAAAAACTGTTTTTT. This translates into CASSQESGQGNEKLFF.

The chain couples TRBV7-9 to TRBJ2-2, with a weak D call TRBD2 (6 bases). V lost 5 bases and J lost 0, with 16 bases in between. The CDR3 is made up of 17 amino acids. Germline values: CDR1 SEHNR, CDR2 FQNEAQ (reference sequence). The CDR3 bases are TGTGCCAGCAGCGCAGTAGCGGTGACTACGAACACCGGGGAGCTGTTTTTT. Amino acid sequence: CASSAVAVTTNTGELFF.

This clonotype has at least ten counts. This chain uses TRBV20-1 with TRBJ1-1; D uncertain. Germline V gives CDR1 DFQATT, CDR2 SNEGSKA (reference sequence). V was pared by 3 bases and J by 4 bases, with 6 bases between. The CDR3 covers 11 residues. The CDR3 DNA sequence: TGCAGTGCTAGCATCAGCACTGAAGCTTTCTTT. Translation gives CSASISTEAFF.

Remarks on this clonotype: The junction departs from germline at one end; a sequencing error may be responsible. The genes are TRBV12-3 or TRBV12-4 and TRBJ2-2; D remains ambiguous. This CDR3 contains 12 residues. In nucleotides, the CDR3 is TGTACCAGCAGTTTTTCGACCGGGGAGCTGTTTTTT. This translates into CTSSFSTGELFF.

V gene TRBV10-3 combines with J gene TRBJ2-2, with 11 bases fitting TRBD1. The J segment lost 7 bases and the V segment lost 6 bases, leaving 10 bases of the junction unmatched. The CDR3 covers 16 residues. The germline CDR1 and CDR2 sequences are ENHRY and SYGVKD. The CDR3 is CAIRRLGQGAGGELFF. The CDR3 DNA reads TGTGCCATCAGGAGGCTAGGACAGGGGGCCGGCGGGGAGCTGTTTTTT.

V is TRBV7-2 and J is TRBJ1-3; weak D call: TRBD1 (6 bases). The CDR3 contains 18 residues. Germline loops: CDR1 SGHTA, CDR2 FQGNSA. With 0 bases removed from V and 7 bases from J, the gap between germline ends came to 22 bases. CDR3 in amino acids: CASSLARLWGAGENTIYF. DNA of the CDR3: TGTGCCAGCAGCTTAGCACGTTTATGGGGGGCAGGGGAGAACACCATATATTTT.

This chain joins TRBV2 and TRBJ1-1; TRBD1 matches at 7 bases. The CDR3 runs 14 residues. Germline assignment: CDR1 SNHLY and CDR2 FYNNEI. V lost 1 base and J lost 4; bases outside the gene matches: 3. The CDR3 DNA reads TGTGCCAGCAGTGAAGGCTACAGGGGCACTGAAGCTTTCTTT. It encodes CASSEGYRGTEAFF. The full variable domain, rest sourced from reference TRBV2 and TRBJ1-1, is EPEVTQTPSHQVTQMGQEVILRCVPISNHLYFYWYRQILGQKVEFLVSFYNNEISEKSEIFDDQFSVERPDGSNFTLKIRSTKLEDSAMYFCASSEGYRGTEAFFGQGTRLTVV.

This clonotype was seen a few times. The rearrangement links TRBV7-2 to TRBJ1-5; a possible D gene is TRBD1 (6 bases). The germline V gene encodes CDR1 SGHTA and CDR2 FQGNSA. V was cut by 10 bases and J by 1 base, with 17 bases left in between. The CDR3 has 15 residues. CDR3 in amino acids: CAIPGPGGSNQPQHF. CDR3 sequence (DNA): TGTGCCATCCCGGGACCCGGGGGCAGCAATCAGCCCCAGCATTTT.

There are a few counts of this clonotype. The chain carries TRBV12-3 or TRBV12-4 and TRBJ2-7, with 8 bases that match TRBD2. The CDR3 is made up of 15 amino acids. V lost 5 bases, J lost 7 bases, and 13 bases stayed unmatched. The CDR3: CASSKETSAYNEQYF. The CDR3 nucleotides read TGTGCCAGCAGTAAAGAGACTAGCGCATACAATGAGCAGTACTTC.

The gene calls are TRBV20-1 and TRBJ2-7, with 9 bases lining up with TRBD1. The germline CDR1 and CDR2 sequences are DFQATT and SNEGSKA (reference sequence). Germline trimming cut 1 base from V and 3 bases from J; bases unmatched to any gene: 7. The CDR3 consists of 15 residues. The CDR3 DNA is TGCAGTGCTAGAGCCGACAGGGGGGAGAGCTACGAGCAGTACTTC. It yields the protein CSARADRGESYEQYF.

This rearrangement joins TRBV7-3 to TRBJ1-2, with 8 bases lining up with TRBD1. Per germline, CDR1 SGHTA and CDR2 FQGTGA. The CDR3 contains 15 residues. V shed 2 bases and J 7 bases; nucleotides not matched to a gene: 9. CDR3 region: CASSLDTGGSIGYTF. CDR3 coding DNA: TGTGCCAGCAGCTTAGATACAGGGGGAAGTATTGGCTACACCTTC.

This rearrangement joins TRBV2 to TRBJ2-3, with D possibly TRBD2 on 6 matching bases. Germline CDR1 is SNHLY and CDR2 is FYNNEI. The CDR3 has 15 amino acids. V was trimmed by 3 bases and J by 3 bases, leaving 13 bases between them. The DNA of the CDR3 is TGTGCCAGCAGTGACCAGGGTGGGGGGACAGATACGCAGTATTTT. It specifies CASSDQGGGTDTQYF.

About this clonotype: A much bigger clone sits one base away, suggesting this may be a read error. V gene TRBV12-3 or TRBV12-4 combines with J gene TRBJ1-2; 10 bases fit TRBD1. The length of the CDR3 is 15 residues. The V and J ends lost 3 bases and 3 bases, in that order; junction bases with no gene match: 4. CDR3 sequence reads: CASSFAGQGYYGYTF. The CDR3 nucleotides are TGTGCCAGCAGTTTTGCGGGACAGGGGTACTATGGCTACACCTTC.

This clonotype turned up a few times. This sequence joins TRBV5-6 and TRBJ2-3; 9 bases line up with TRBD2. Per the germline V gene, CDR1 is SGHDT and CDR2 is YYEEEE. V shed 4 bases and J 3 bases; nucleotides not matched to a gene: 6. The CDR3 is 15 residues long. The CDR3 DNA follows: TGTGCCAGCAGCCCACCGGGACTAGCTACAGATACGCAGTATTTT. Translation gives CASSPPGLATDTQYF. The entire variable domain, with the rest obtained from reference TRBV5-6 and TRBJ2-3, is as follows: DAGVTQSPTHLIKTRGQQVTLRCSPKSGHDTVSWYQQALGQGPQFIFQYYEEEERQRGNFPDRFSGHQFPNYSSELNVNALLLGDSALYLCASSPPGLATDTQYFGPGTRLTVL.

The V and J genes are TRBV5-6 and TRBJ1-1; 10 positions match TRBD1. This CDR3 is built from 16 residues. The trim removed 0 bases at V and 3 bases at J, leaving 5 bases unmatched. The germline CDR1 and CDR2 sequences are SGHDT and YYEEEE. CDR3 sequence reads: CASSLEGQGYYTEAFF. For the CDR3, the DNA is TGTGCCAGCAGCTTGGAGGGACAGGGGTACTACACTGAAGCTTTCTTT.

This chain joins TRBV9 and TRBJ2-5, with 12 bases that match TRBD2. The last part of the DNA fits TRBJ2-1 better; the J call may be wrong. CDR3 length: 16 residues. Germline V CDR1 and CDR2: SGDLS, YYNGEE. The chain's CDR3 is CASSLTSGGNQETQFF. CDR3 nucleotide sequence: TGTGCCAGCAGCTTGACTAGCGGGGGTAACCAAGAGACCCAGTTCTTC.

The J gene is TRBJ2-2, the V gene TRBV4-2; 9 bases agree with TRBD1. The CDR3 loop spans 15 amino acids. Per germline, CDR1 LGHNA and CDR2 YNFKEQ. Trimming took 4 bases from V and 6 from J; bases not matched to a gene: 6. The CDR3 coding sequence is TGTGCCAGCAGCCTTCGGGACAGGGACTCCGGGGAGCTGTTTTTT. Encoded protein: CASSLRDRDSGELFF.

The chain combines TRBV12-3 or TRBV12-4 with TRBJ2-5; maybe TRBD1 (6 bases). The germline V and J ends were trimmed by 8 bases and 2 bases, with 15 bases remaining between them. The CDR3 length is 14 residues. CDR3 region: CASPTRGYQETQYF. DNA of the CDR3: TGTGCCAGCCCCACCAGGGGTTATCAAGAGACCCAGTACTTC.

The chain recombines TRBV7-9 with TRBJ2-1; maybe TRBD2 (7 bases). CDR3 length equals 16 residues. Germline CDR1 and CDR2: SEHNR and FQNEAQ (reference sequence). V was cut by 5 bases and J by 4 bases, with 18 bases left in between. The CDR3 coding sequence is TGTGCCAGCAGCCCGCCACAGGGAGGGGAGTACAATGAGCAGTTCTTC. This sequence encodes CASSPPQGGEYNEQFF.

The rearrangement joins TRBV4-1 to TRBJ2-1; D may be TRBD2 (5 bases). CDR1 and CDR2 (germline): MGHRA, YSYEKL. This CDR3 spans 13 amino acids. V was cut by 2 bases and J by 8 bases, with 10 bases left in between. The CDR3 region has the DNA TGCGCCAGCAGCCAATTTGGGAGTGATGAGCAGTTCTTC. Translating it yields CASSQFGSDEQFF.

This clonotype has a single count. The chain carries TRBV5-1 and TRBJ2-2; D may be TRBD2 (5 bases). The CDR3 runs 15 residues. Germline V CDR1 and CDR2: SGHRS, YFSETQ. V lost 4 bases and J 4 bases, leaving 14 bases between the germline ends. CDR3 DNA sequence: TGCGCCAGCAGCGGGTTGACGGGAAGCACCGGGGAGCTGTTTTTT. Protein: CASSGLTGSTGELFF.